This TCR beta chain was obtained from a study of CD8 T cells in ankylosing spondylitis. Quantitative molecular-barcoded 5'-RACE generated the TCR beta libraries. Each CDR3 protein is one row after TCRdb ran MiXCR on the 5' RACE reads. The sample comprises some 200,000 distinct CDR3 sequences, 10% to 15% of which are singletons, and approximately 15% rests with the top ten. Turning to this clonotype: The antigen is not known.

The study's findings and limits: The study identified a TCR beta motif of roughly eight highly homologous variants that appeared characteristic of ankylosing spondylitis blood.

The CDR3 has 16 amino acids. Trimming cost V 3 bases and J 3 bases; bases outside gene matches: 6. From germline, CDR1 is MGHRA and CDR2 YSYEKL. The gene calls are TRBV4-1 and TRBJ2-5, with 11 bases lining up with TRBD2. The sequencing sample was made of blood, either unsorted or a sorted T cell fraction (not recorded which). This receptor was taken from a male donor with ankylosing spondylitis or in good health (not recorded which). In nucleotides, the CDR3 is TGCGCCAGCAGCCATAGGCTAGCGGGGGGAGAAGAGACCCAGTACTTC. Encoded protein: CASSHRLAGGEETQYF.